This T cell receptor (beta chain) was documented in a study of shared clonotypes between healthy human individuals. Study-wide results and caveats: Against clonotypes common to all four donors, non-shared ones had lower generation probabilities.

Germline CDR1 is SEHNR and CDR2 is FQNEAQ (reference sequence). This CDR3 spans 13 amino acids. Trimming cost V 5 bases and J 4 bases, with 10 bases left between them. In regard to this clone: Its target is not known.

This table comes from immunoSEQ multiplex PCR, and its TCRdb copy is limited to in-frame clones, with some not included. The sample shows 170,000 or so clones, approximately 61% of them seen only once. The genes are TRBV7-9 and TRBJ2-3; D gene uncertain. This TCR was recovered from a man aged 30 to 45 in good health. Sample: memory CD4+ T cells sorted from blood. Sample subset: CD45RA-negative fraction. CDR3 nucleotide sequence: TGTGCCAGCAGCCCCACCTCTCCAGATACGCAGTATTTT. Its protein is CASSPTSPDTQYF.